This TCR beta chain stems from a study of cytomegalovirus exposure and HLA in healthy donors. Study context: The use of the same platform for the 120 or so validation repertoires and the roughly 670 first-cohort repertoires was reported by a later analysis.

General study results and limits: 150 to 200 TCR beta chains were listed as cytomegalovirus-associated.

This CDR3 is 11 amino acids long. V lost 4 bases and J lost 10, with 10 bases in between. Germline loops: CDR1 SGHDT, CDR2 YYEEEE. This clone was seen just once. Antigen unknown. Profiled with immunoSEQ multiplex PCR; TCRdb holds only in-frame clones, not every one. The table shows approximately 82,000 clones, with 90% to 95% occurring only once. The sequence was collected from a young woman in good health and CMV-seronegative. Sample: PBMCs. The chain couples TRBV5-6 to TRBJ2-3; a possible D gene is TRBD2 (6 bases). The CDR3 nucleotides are TGTGCCAGCAGCCGCGCGGGATCGCAGTATTTT. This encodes CASSRAGSQYF.